The rows below give T cell receptor beta chains drawn from one sample of a study of cytomegalovirus exposure and HLA in healthy donors. Profiling relied on immunoSEQ multiplex PCR, and the TCRdb table lists in-frame clones only, not all of them. The sample holds 180,000 or so clones; approximately 80% are singletons and the top ten take under 15%. The specimen sequenced was PBMCs. The receptors come from a woman aged 25 to 39 in good health and CMV-seropositive. Both conserved end residues are part of each CDR3. Fields, in order: clone size, J gene, D gene, V gene, CDR3 length, CDR3 DNA, CDR3 protein. D genes are given only for firm matches. Some rows have no size entry. The others give once, few or many, or a class for an expanded clone.

abundance: few
j_gene: TRBJ1-2
d_gene: -
v_gene: TRBV7-9
len: 13
CDR3nt: TGTGCCAGCAGCTTAGGGGCAGTGCATGGCTACACCTTC
CDR3aa: CASSLGAVHGYTF

abundance: -
j_gene: TRBJ2-7
d_gene: TRBD1
v_gene: TRBV6-5
len: 14
CDR3nt: TGTGCCAGCAGCCAGGGACAGGGGGCGGGGGAGCAGTACTTC
CDR3aa: CASSQGQGAGEQYF

abundance: -
j_gene: TRBJ1-5
d_gene: TRBD1
v_gene: TRBV2
len: 14
CDR3nt: TGTGCCAGCAGCGCTGGACAGGGCTATCAGCCCCAGCATTTT
CDR3aa: CASSAGQGYQPQHF

abundance: once
j_gene: TRBJ1-5
d_gene: TRBD1
v_gene: TRBV6-4
len: 13
CDR3nt: TGTGCCAGCAGTGACCAGGGGGGACAGCCCCAGCATTTT
CDR3aa: CASSDQGGQPQHF

abundance: few
j_gene: TRBJ2-3
d_gene: -
v_gene: TRBV2
len: 11
CDR3nt: TGTGCCAGCAGTCGTACAGATACGCAGTATTTT
CDR3aa: CASSRTDTQYF

abundance: -
j_gene: TRBJ2-2
d_gene: -
v_gene: TRBV2
len: 14
CDR3nt: TGTGCCAGCACTAGGGACGGAGGGACCGGGGAGCTGTTTTTT
CDR3aa: CASTRDGGTGELFF

abundance: -
j_gene: TRBJ1-2
d_gene: -
v_gene: TRBV28
len: 13
CDR3nt: TGTGCCAGCAGTTTTGACAGGAACTATGGCTACACCTTC
CDR3aa: CASSFDRNYGYTF

abundance: -
j_gene: TRBJ1-5
d_gene: TRBD1
v_gene: TRBV4-1
len: 16
CDR3nt: TGCGCCAGCAGCCGAGAAGCCGGGACAGGGAATCAGCCCCAGCATTTT
CDR3aa: CASSREAGTGNQPQHF

abundance: -
j_gene: TRBJ2-1
d_gene: -
v_gene: TRBV9
len: 15
CDR3nt: TGTGCCAGCAGCGAAAGAACTAGCTCCTACAATGAGCAGTTCTTC
CDR3aa: CASSERTSSYNEQFF

abundance: -
j_gene: TRBJ1-1
d_gene: -
v_gene: TRBV4-1
len: 16
CDR3nt: TGCGCCAGCAGCCAAGTCGCCCGGTTGCAGGGGACTGAAGCTTTCTTT
CDR3aa: CASSQVARLQGTEAFF

abundance: -
j_gene: TRBJ1-2
d_gene: -
v_gene: TRBV28
len: 13
CDR3nt: TGTGCCAGCAGGACAACAGGGTCGGGTGGCTACACCTTC
CDR3aa: CASRTTGSGGYTF

abundance: few
j_gene: TRBJ2-1
d_gene: TRBD1
v_gene: TRBV10-3
len: 13
CDR3nt: TGTGCCATCGAGGGGGCGCCGAACAATGAGCAGTTCTTC
CDR3aa: CAIEGAPNNEQFF

abundance: -
j_gene: TRBJ2-5
d_gene: TRBD1
v_gene: TRBV7-2
len: 14
CDR3nt: TGTGCCAGCAGCCCACAGGGGGCAAAAGAGACCCAGTACTTC
CDR3aa: CASSPQGAKETQYF

abundance: few
j_gene: TRBJ1-2
d_gene: -
v_gene: TRBV19
len: 13
CDR3nt: TGTGCCAGTAGTCAGGGTTTCGACTATGGCTACACCTTC
CDR3aa: CASSQGFDYGYTF

abundance: -
j_gene: TRBJ2-7
d_gene: -
v_gene: TRBV2
len: 11
CDR3nt: TGTGCCAACCGGCGGGATGCGGGGCAGTACTTC
CDR3aa: CANRRDAGQYF

abundance: -
j_gene: TRBJ1-1
d_gene: -
v_gene: TRBV5-1
len: 14
CDR3nt: TGCGCCAGCAGCTTGGCCTCAGGGGCGTCGGAAGCTTTCTTT
CDR3aa: CASSLASGASEAFF

abundance: -
j_gene: TRBJ2-7
d_gene: TRBD2
v_gene: TRBV19
len: 15
CDR3nt: TGTGCCAGTAGTATTGGTACTAGCGGTACCTACGAGCAGTACTTC
CDR3aa: CASSIGTSGTYEQYF

abundance: -
j_gene: TRBJ1-1
d_gene: -
v_gene: TRBV5-6
len: 12
CDR3nt: TGTGCCAGCAGCTTGTGGGGCAGCCAAGCTTTCTTT
CDR3aa: CASSLWGSQAFF

abundance: -
j_gene: TRBJ2-7
d_gene: TRBD1
v_gene: TRBV18
len: 16
CDR3nt: TGTGCCAGCTCACCTCGCCCGGGACAGGGACCCTACGAGCAGTACTTC
CDR3aa: CASSPRPGQGPYEQYF

abundance: -
j_gene: TRBJ2-1
d_gene: TRBD2
v_gene: TRBV29-1
len: 15
CDR3nt: TGCAGCGCCACCCTGAGAGCGGGAGGGGTGGTTGAGCAGTTCTTC
CDR3aa: CSATLRAGGVVEQFF

abundance: -
j_gene: TRBJ1-1
d_gene: -
v_gene: TRBV29-1
len: 12
CDR3nt: TGCAGCGTTCTCAAGGGGTACACTGAAGCTTTCTTT
CDR3aa: CSVLKGYTEAFF

abundance: -
j_gene: TRBJ1-2
d_gene: TRBD1
v_gene: TRBV5-6
len: 18
CDR3nt: TGTGCCAGCAGCTTGGCGGGAGAACAGGGGGCTGGTGGCTATGGCTACACCTTC
CDR3aa: CASSLAGEQGAGGYGYTF

abundance: -
j_gene: TRBJ1-5
d_gene: -
v_gene: TRBV6-1
len: 15
CDR3nt: TGTGCCAGCAGTGAAGGGGCTATTCCCAATCAGCCCCAGCATTTT
CDR3aa: CASSEGAIPNQPQHF

abundance: -
j_gene: TRBJ2-7
d_gene: -
v_gene: TRBV10-3
len: 11
CDR3nt: TGTGCCATCAGCCAGGACTACGAGCAGTACTTC
CDR3aa: CAISQDYEQYF

abundance: -
j_gene: TRBJ2-7
d_gene: -
v_gene: TRBV18
len: 13
CDR3nt: TGTGCCAGCTCTCGTCAGGCATACTACGAGCAGTACTTC
CDR3aa: CASSRQAYYEQYF

abundance: -
j_gene: TRBJ1-1
d_gene: TRBD1
v_gene: TRBV11-1
len: 15
CDR3nt: TGTGCCAGCAGCCCTCGTCAGGGGGCGTACACTGAAGCTTTCTTT
CDR3aa: CASSPRQGAYTEAFF

abundance: -
j_gene: TRBJ1-2
d_gene: -
v_gene: TRBV6-6
len: 13
CDR3nt: TGTGCCAGCAGTCCCGGACAGCTCTATGGCTACACCTTC
CDR3aa: CASSPGQLYGYTF

abundance: -
j_gene: TRBJ2-1
d_gene: -
v_gene: TRBV5-1
len: 14
CDR3nt: TGCGCCAGCAGCTTGGTGGACTATCTCACTGAGCAGTTCTTC
CDR3aa: CASSLVDYLTEQFF

abundance: -
j_gene: TRBJ1-3
d_gene: -
v_gene: TRBV9
len: 17
CDR3nt: TGTGCCAGCAGCGTGGACTCATCGGGGTACTCTGGAAACACCATATATTTT
CDR3aa: CASSVDSSGYSGNTIYF

abundance: -
j_gene: TRBJ1-2
d_gene: TRBD1
v_gene: TRBV6-5
len: 14
CDR3nt: TGTGCCAGCAGTCCGGGACAGGGACTATATGGCTACACCTTC
CDR3aa: CASSPGQGLYGYTF

abundance: -
j_gene: TRBJ2-7
d_gene: TRBD1
v_gene: TRBV6-1
len: 17
CDR3nt: TGTGCCAGCAGTGGGGTCGAGCCGAGGACAGGGGGCTACGAGCAGTACTTC
CDR3aa: CASSGVEPRTGGYEQYF